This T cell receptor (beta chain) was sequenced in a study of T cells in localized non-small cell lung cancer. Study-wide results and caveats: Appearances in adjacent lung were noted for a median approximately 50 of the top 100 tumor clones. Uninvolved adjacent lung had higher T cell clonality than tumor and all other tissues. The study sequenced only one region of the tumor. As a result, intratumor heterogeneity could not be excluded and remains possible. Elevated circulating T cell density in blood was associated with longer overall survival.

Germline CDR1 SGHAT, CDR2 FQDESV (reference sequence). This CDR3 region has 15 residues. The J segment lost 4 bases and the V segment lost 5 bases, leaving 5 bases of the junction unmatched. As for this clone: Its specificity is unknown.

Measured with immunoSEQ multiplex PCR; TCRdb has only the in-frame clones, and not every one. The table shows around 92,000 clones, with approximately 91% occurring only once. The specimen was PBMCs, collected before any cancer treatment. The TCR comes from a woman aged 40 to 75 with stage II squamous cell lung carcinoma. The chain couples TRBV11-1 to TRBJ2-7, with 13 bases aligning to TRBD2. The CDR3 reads CASSRTSGGEYEQYF. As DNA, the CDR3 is TGTGCCAGCAGCCGGACTAGCGGGGGAGAGTACGAGCAGTACTTC. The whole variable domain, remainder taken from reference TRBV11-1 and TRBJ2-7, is EAEVAQSPRYKITEKSQAVAFWCDPISGHATLYWYRQILGQGPELLVQFQDESVVDDSQLPKDRFSAERLKGVDSTLKIQPAELGDSAMYLCASSRTSGGEYEQYFGPGTRLTVT.